The 13 T cell receptor beta chains given below trace back to one sample, sequenced in a study of T cell responses to AZD1222 COVID-19 vaccine. Assay: immunoSEQ multiplex PCR; the TCRdb copy retains only in-frame clones and omits some. The sample yields 80,000 to 90,000 clones, about 92% seen once. Material: peripheral blood, obtained on day 0 of AZD1222 vaccination. The origin of the receptors is an adult in good health.

The V call is TRBV7-2, the J call TRBJ2-2; D is perhaps TRBD1 or TRBD2 (5 bases each). The germline V and J ends were trimmed by 5 bases and 3 bases, with 13 bases remaining between them. The CDR3 sequence is 15 residues long. From germline, CDR1 is SGHTA and CDR2 FQGNSA. CDR3 DNA: TGTGCCAGCAGCGTCCGGGGCTGGGACACCGGGGAGCTGTTTTTT. Translated: CASSVRGWDTGELFF.

This chain links TRBV9 with TRBJ2-3; tentative D call: TRBD2 (7 bases). The germline V gene encodes CDR1 SGDLS and CDR2 YYNGEE. V gave up 0 bases and J gave up 5 bases, with 13 bases separating them. This CDR3 region has 15 residues. The CDR3 sequence is CASSVAGGRGDTQYF. Written as DNA, the CDR3 is TGTGCCAGCAGCGTAGCGGGGGGCCGAGGAGATACGCAGTATTTT.

The J gene is TRBJ2-1, the V gene TRBV6-6, with 8 bases aligning to TRBD2. The CDR3 is 13 amino acids. J lost 12 bases, V lost 2 bases, and 6 bases had no gene match. The V gene's germline CDR1 is MNHNY and CDR2 SVGAGI (reference sequence). The CDR3 is CASSYGSGIRQFF. The CDR3 DNA sequence: TGTGCCAGCAGTTACGGTAGCGGGATTCGGCAGTTCTTC.

The chain carries TRBV24-1 and TRBJ2-1; D gene uncertain. Trimming took off 9 bases at V and 5 bases at J, with 13 bases between the two ends. This CDR3 is 13 amino acids long. Looked up from germline, CDR1 is KGHDR and CDR2 is SFDVKD. CDR3: CATEATEHNEQFF. The CDR3 nucleotides are TGTGCCACCGAAGCGACTGAACACAATGAGCAGTTCTTC.

This clone occurred once. The rearrangement links TRBV18 to TRBJ2-5, with D maybe TRBD2 (6 bases). V lost 4 bases to trimming and J lost 5 bases, with 8 bases between them. The CDR3 consists of 12 residues. From germline, CDR1 is KGHSH and CDR2 LQKENI. The chain's CDR3 is CASSQGGETQYF. Here the CDR3 DNA reads TGTGCCAGCTCACAGGGAGGCGAGACCCAGTACTTC.

V usage is TRBV28 and J usage is TRBJ1-6, with 8 positions matching TRBD1. The CDR3 is 15 amino acids. V lost 5 bases to trimming and J lost 7 bases; unmatched junction nucleotides: 7. Germline V gives CDR1 MDHEN, CDR2 SYDVKM. CDR3 bases: TGTGCCAGCAGTACCCAGGGGGCAGGGAATTCACCCCTCCACTTT. Protein: CASSTQGAGNSPLHF.

The V gene is TRBV11-2, the J gene TRBJ2-2, with a weak D call TRBD2 (6 bases). The V and J ends lost 4 bases and 1 base respectively, with 10 bases between them. From germline, CDR1 is SGHAT and CDR2 FQNNGV. This CDR3 is built from 15 residues. Here the CDR3 DNA reads TGTGCCAGCAGCTCTCGGGAGCGGAACACCGGGGAGCTGTTTTTT. Its translation is CASSSRERNTGELFF.

The CDR3 nucleotides read TGTGCCAGCAGTCGGGCTAGCGGATACAATGAGCAGTTCTTC. This encodes CASSRASGYNEQFF. The chain links TRBV28 to TRBJ2-1; 7 bases map to TRBD2. CDR3 size: 14 residues. Germline V CDR1 and CDR2: MDHEN, SYDVKM. Trimming removed 5 bases from V and 4 bases from J; junction bases left unmatched: 5.

The chain carries TRBV7-3 and TRBJ1-1, with 9 bases matching TRBD1. Germline CDR1 SGHTA, CDR2 FQGTGA. The CDR3 sequence is 14 residues long. V was pared by 5 bases and J by 1 base, with 2 bases of the junction left unmatched. The CDR3 reads CASSQGQGNTEAFF. The DNA for the CDR3 is TGTGCCAGCAGCCAGGGACAGGGGAACACTGAAGCTTTCTTT. The full variable domain, its missing parts supplied by reference TRBV7-3 and TRBJ1-1, is GAGVSQTPSNKVTEKGKYVELRCDPISGHTALYWYRQSLGQGPEFLIYFQGTGAADDSGLPNDRFFAVRPEGSVSTLKIQRTERGDSAVYLCASSQGQGNTEAFFGQGTRLTVV.

The chain combines TRBV7-3 with TRBJ2-1; 7 bases agree with TRBD2. The CDR3 has 16 residues. CDR1 and CDR2 (germline): SGHTA, FQGTGA. V shed 5 bases, J shed 8 bases, and the junction held 15 bases outside the gene matches. The CDR3 protein is CASSPSLGGSEDEQFF. The CDR3 DNA follows: TGTGCCAGCAGCCCCTCGCTCGGCGGGAGTGAAGATGAGCAGTTCTTC.

The gene calls are TRBV6-2 or TRBV6-3 and TRBJ2-2; 7 bases are shared with TRBD2. After removal of 1 base from V and 3 bases from J, the junction contained 14 bases not matched to a gene. The CDR3 runs 19 residues. Germline V gene data show CDR1 as MNHEY and CDR2 as SVGEGT. CDR3 in DNA: TGTGCCAGCAGTTACTTTCGCGGGAGTAGTATTATGGACACCGGGGAGCTGTTTTTT. This translates into CASSYFRGSSIMDTGELFF.

The chain combines TRBV7-9 with TRBJ1-5; D unclear. Trimming cost V 5 bases and J 4 bases, with 9 bases left between them. Germline CDR1 and CDR2: SEHNR and FQNEAQ (reference sequence). The CDR3 length is 13 residues. CDR3 DNA sequence: TGTGCCAGCAGCAGTTTCCAGAATCAGCCCCAGCATTTT. This sequence encodes CASSSFQNQPQHF.

Remarks on this clone: One end of the junction fails to match germline, which may point to a read error. This rearrangement joins TRBV6-5 to TRBJ1-6; unclear D gene. CDR3 size: 12 residues. Looked up from germline, CDR1 is MNHEY and CDR2 is SVGAGI. CDR3 in amino acids: CASSSFNSPLHF. The CDR3 DNA reads TGTGCCAGCAGTTCCTTTAATTCACCCCTCCACTTT.